The 11 T cell receptor beta chains below all came from one sample that was sequenced in a study of T cells in Graves' hyperthyroidism and ophthalmopathy. Amplification of TCR beta CDR3 regions used RNA as the template. Initially, a first-round RT-PCR of the TCR CDR3 employed the HTBI primer set. Each CDR3 protein is one row after TCRdb ran MiXCR on the multiplex PCR reads. The table lists about 520,000 distinct CDR3 sequences, around a quarter of them singletons, with 10% to 12% in the top ten. The sequenced sample consisted of blood. Receptors originate from a woman aged 25 to 39 with Graves' ophthalmopathy.

This chain joins TRBV12-3 or TRBV12-4 and TRBJ2-2; tentatively, D is TRBD1 (5 bases). V lost 9 bases and J lost 2, with 16 bases in between. CDR3 length equals 15 residues. The CDR3, as DNA: TGTGCCAGTACTTTGGTACAGGTCAACACCGGGGAGCTGTTTTTT. This sequence encodes CASTLVQVNTGELFF.

This clonotype was observed many times. This sequence joins TRBV12-5 and TRBJ1-2; D is unresolved. The V and J ends lost 3 bases and 6 bases respectively, with 14 bases between them. Germline CDR1 and CDR2: LGHNT and FRNRAP. The CDR3 runs to 14 residues. In DNA, the CDR3 is TGTGCTAGTGGTTTTGAGGCTTATGGTGATGGCTACACCTTC. Translating it yields CASGFEAYGDGYTF. Full variable domain (rest looked up from reference TRBV12-5 and TRBJ1-2): DARVTQTPRHKVTEMGQEVTMRCQPILGHNTVFWYRQTMMQGLELLAYFRNRAPLDDSGMPKDRFSAEMPDATLATLKIQPSEPRDSAVYFCASGFEAYGDGYTFGSGTRLTVV.

This clonotype has ten or more counts. The chain recombines TRBV11-1 with TRBJ2-2; 7 nucleotides agree with TRBD1. Per the germline V gene, CDR1 is SGHAT and CDR2 is FQDESV (reference sequence). V shed 4 bases and J 4 bases; nucleotides not matched to a gene: 9. The CDR3 is 16 amino acids. CDR3 sequence: CASSSPPGTATGELFF. The CDR3 DNA reads as TGTGCCAGCAGCTCCCCCCCCGGGACAGCCACCGGGGAGCTGTTTTTT.

With respect to this clonotype: The conserved phenylalanine or tryptophan normally closing the CDR3 is absent here, so this likely arose from a read error. The chain is built from TRBV12-3 or TRBV12-4 and TRBJ1-2; no definite D call. This CDR3 has 12 amino acids. The CDR3 DNA reads as TGTGCCAGTAGTTTAAACGACTATGGCTACACCTAC. This encodes CASSLNDYGYTY.

This clonotype has more than one count but fewer than ten. V gene TRBV6-2 or TRBV6-3 combines with J gene TRBJ2-5; 8 bases map to TRBD2. This CDR3 has 15 amino acids. Germline CDR1 MNHEY, CDR2 SVGEGT. Trimming cost V 5 bases and J 1 base; bases outside gene matches: 6. The CDR3 sequence is CASSPTSAAQETQYF. The CDR3 nucleotides read TGTGCCAGCAGTCCGACTAGCGCAGCCCAAGAGACCCAGTACTTC.

This clonotype was counted at least ten times. The conserved closing phenylalanine or tryptophan is absent in this CDR3, likely reflecting a read error. This chain links TRBV28 with TRBJ1-2; possibly TRBD1 for D (5 bases). The CDR3 contains 17 residues. Germline V gene lookup returns CDR1 MDHEN and CDR2 SYDVKM. The V end lost 2 bases, the J end lost 4 bases, and 20 bases lay between the germline ends. This CDR3 reads CASSLKVRGQGLYGYTC. Here the CDR3 DNA reads TGTGCCAGCAGTTTAAAAGTACGGGGTCAGGGCCTCTATGGCTACACCTGC.

This clonotype was observed a handful of times. V usage is TRBV6-1 and J usage is TRBJ1-1; TRBD1 aligns across 7 bases. The length of the CDR3 is 14 residues. Germline CDR1 is MNHNS and CDR2 is SASEGT. The V and J ends lost 6 bases and 7 bases, in that order; junction bases with no gene match: 11. The CDR3 spells CASSWTGGGGEAFF. For the CDR3, the DNA is TGTGCCAGCAGCTGGACAGGCGGAGGGGGTGAAGCTTTCTTT.

About this clonotype itself: A single base separates this from a much larger clone, so it may be a read error. J is TRBJ2-7 and V is TRBV7-2; TRBD1 might be the D (5 bases). From germline, CDR1 is SGHTA and CDR2 FQGNSA. The CDR3 is made up of 13 amino acids. CDR3 coding DNA: TGTGCCAGCAGCTCCTCGCGACAGCACGAGCAGGACTTC. Translation: CASSSSRQHEQDF.

The table lists this clonotype with many counts. The rearrangement joins TRBV6-1 to TRBJ2-5, with D possibly being TRBD2 (6 bases). This CDR3 spans 14 amino acids. Between the trimmed V and J ends, which lost 1 base and 9 bases, there was a span of 15 bases. Germline values: CDR1 MNHNS, CDR2 SASEGT. CDR3 loop: CASSEGGVVEAQYF. CDR3 sequence (DNA): TGTGCCAGCAGTGAAGGGGGGGTAGTTGAGGCCCAGTACTTC.

The table lists this clonotype with many counts. J is TRBJ1-5 and V is TRBV27, with D possibly matching TRBD1 (6 bases). Trimming removed 4 bases at V and 4 bases at J, with 17 bases between. Germline CDR1 reads MNHEY; CDR2 reads SMNVEV (reference sequence). CDR3 length equals 16 residues. The CDR3 reads CASSSSSGEANQPQHF. In DNA form, the CDR3 reads TGTGCCAGCAGTTCCTCCTCAGGGGAAGCAAATCAGCCCCAGCATTTT.

This clonotype was seen ten or more times. The V gene is TRBV19, the J gene TRBJ2-5; D uncertain. Trimming removed 10 bases from V and 2 bases from J, with 14 bases in between. CDR3 length: 13 amino acids. CDR1 LNHDA and CDR2 SQIVND come from the germline V gene (reference sequence). CDR3 DNA sequence: TGTGCCACTAGGCAGACATCTCAAGAGACCCAGTACTTC. It specifies CATRQTSQETQYF.